This T cell receptor beta chain was identified in a study of OX40 agonist ivuxolimab in advanced cancers. The wider study: Previous treatment with anti-PD-1, anti-PD-L1 or anti-CTLA-4 therapy was allowed; 35% to 50% had received some. Study results and limitations: Individuals who were partial responders at 0.1-3.0 mg/kg had clonal expansion that ranked among the lowest. Expanded peripheral T-cell antigen specificity went undetermined.

V was pared by 8 bases and J by 4 bases, with 15 bases between. There are 13 residues in the CDR3. CDR1 is MNHNS and CDR2 is SASEGT in the germline V gene. Clones were sequenced by immunoSEQ multiplex PCR, and TCRdb holds only the in-frame ones, with some missing. This table has more than 60,000 clones, 87% appearing once. The table lists this clone with a count of one. Its antigen is unknown. The sequence was obtained from an adult with an advanced solid tumor such as melanoma, head and neck, liver or kidney cancer. The sample was CD4+ or CD8+ T cells sorted from blood, taken in a trial of the OX40 agonist ivuxolimab. V is TRBV6-1 and J is TRBJ2-7, with D uncertain. The CDR3 here is CASQWSRFYEQYF. The CDR3 DNA reads as TGTGCCAGCCAGTGGTCGAGATTTTACGAGCAGTACTTC.